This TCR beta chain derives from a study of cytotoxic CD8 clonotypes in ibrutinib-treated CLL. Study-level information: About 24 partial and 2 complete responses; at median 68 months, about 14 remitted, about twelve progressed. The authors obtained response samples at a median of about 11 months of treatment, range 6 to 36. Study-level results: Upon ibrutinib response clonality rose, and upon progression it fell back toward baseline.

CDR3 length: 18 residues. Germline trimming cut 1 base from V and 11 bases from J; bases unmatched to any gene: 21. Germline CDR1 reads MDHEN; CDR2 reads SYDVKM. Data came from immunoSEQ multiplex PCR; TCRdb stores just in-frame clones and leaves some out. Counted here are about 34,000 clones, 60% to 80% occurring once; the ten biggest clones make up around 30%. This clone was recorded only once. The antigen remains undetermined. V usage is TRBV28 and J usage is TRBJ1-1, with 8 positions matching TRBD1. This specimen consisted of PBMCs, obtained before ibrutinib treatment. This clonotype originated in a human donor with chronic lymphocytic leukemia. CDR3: CASSLSPQDRVSYYQAFF. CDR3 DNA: TGTGCCAGCAGTTTATCCCCCCAGGACAGGGTATCGTATTATCAGGCTTTCTTT.